This T cell receptor beta chain was recorded in a study of blood T cell repertoires in COVID-19. Looking at the study overall: Specimens from acute and convalescent COVID-19 originated in the United States, Italy and Spain. T cells, B-cell-depleted T cells, or PBMCs supplied cDNA or gDNA.

Here immunoSEQ multiplex PCR was the method, and the copy in TCRdb shows in-frame clones only, minus some. Here the sample spans about 110,000 clones, approximately 84% being singletons. Trimming pared 3 bases from V and 5 bases from J, leaving 19 bases between. Looked up from germline, CDR1 is LGHNA and CDR2 is YNFKEQ. The CDR3 consists of 16 residues. Sequencing was performed on peripheral blood. The source is a human donor in a cohort sampled during active COVID-19. This rearrangement joins TRBV4-2 to TRBJ2-5; perhaps TRBD1 as D (6 bases). The DNA for the CDR3 is TGTGCCAGCAGCCAGGAAACAGGGATAAAGATTGAGACCCAGTACTTC. It encodes CASSQETGIKIETQYF.